Each of the 23 T cell receptor beta chains below was sequenced from the same sample in a study of CD8 T cells in Susac syndrome. Reverse transcription of about 0.45 to 1 ug RNA was carried out with random hexamers. TCRdb passed the immunoSEQ multiplex PCR reads through MiXCR, listing each CDR3 protein once. The repertoire includes about 22,000 distinct CDR3 sequences, approximately 93% of them detected once, and about 0.27% sits in the top ten. Sequenced material: CD8+ T cells from PBMCs. Receptors originate from a human donor in good health.

The CDR3 protein is CASSYPFNTGELFF. The DNA for the CDR3 is TGTGCCAGCAGTTACCCCTTTAACACCGGGGAGCTGTTTTTT. The rearrangement uses TRBV6-2 or TRBV6-3 and TRBJ2-2; D is unclear. The germline V and J ends were trimmed by 2 bases and 2 bases, with 6 bases remaining between them. CDR3 length: 14 amino acids. CDR1 is MNHEY, CDR2 SVGEGT, per germline.

The chain recombines TRBV5-1 with TRBJ2-5; the match to TRBD2 covers 14 bases. There are 17 residues in the CDR3. V gave up 4 bases and J gave up 1 base; unmatched junction bases: 6. The V gene's germline CDR1 is SGHRS and CDR2 YFSETQ. The CDR3 bases are TGCGCCAGCAGCGGGGGACTAGCGGGGGCGATCCAAGAGACCCAGTACTTC. As protein: CASSGGLAGAIQETQYF.

The chain has TRBV6-4 and TRBJ2-2, with D tentatively TRBD2 (7 bases). Germline V gene data show CDR1 as MRHNA and CDR2 as SNTAGT. The V gene lost 3 bases and the J gene lost 2 bases, with 10 bases spanning the gap. The CDR3 covers 15 residues. The CDR3 region has the DNA TGTGCCAGCAGTGAGGCGGGGGCAAACACCGGGGAGCTGTTTTTT. Amino acids: CASSEAGANTGELFF.

This rearrangement joins TRBV19 to TRBJ2-1, with D uncertain. CDR3 size: 15 residues. Germline CDR1 reads LNHDA; CDR2 reads SQIVND (reference sequence). The germline V and J ends were trimmed by 0 bases and 4 bases, with 10 bases remaining between them. The CDR3 nucleotides are TGTGCCAGTAGTATAGAGCGGAGCCCGTACAATGAGCAGTTCTTC. Amino acids: CASSIERSPYNEQFF.

CDR3 nucleotide sequence: TGTGCCAGCAGCCCAACAGGGGGCGTTGGAAACACTGAAGCTTTCTTT. The encoded protein is CASSPTGGVGNTEAFF. This chain links TRBV6-1 with TRBJ1-1; 9 bases line up with TRBD1. Per germline, CDR1 MNHNS and CDR2 SASEGT. V shed 6 bases, J shed 2 bases, and the junction held 10 bases outside the gene matches. The CDR3 loop spans 16 amino acids.

CDR3 sequence: CSARFEGQMNTEAFF. The CDR3, as DNA: TGCAGTGCTAGATTCGAGGGGCAGATGAACACTGAAGCTTTCTTT. The V gene is TRBV20-1, the J gene TRBJ1-1; perhaps TRBD1 as D (5 bases). CDR1 and CDR2 from the germline V gene are DFQATT and SNEGSKA (reference sequence). The CDR3 runs to 15 residues. V lost 2 bases and J lost 0, with 13 bases in between.

This rearrangement joins TRBV5-5 to TRBJ1-1, with 7 bases lining up with TRBD1. This CDR3 is 15 amino acids long. Germline lookup yields CDR1 SGHKS and CDR2 YYEKEE (reference sequence). V was clipped by 4 bases and J by 0 bases; unmatched bases: 6. The CDR3 loop is CASSNPGTVNTEAFF. DNA for the CDR3: TGTGCCAGCAGCAATCCCGGGACAGTGAACACTGAAGCTTTCTTT.

This clonotype was recorded only once. This chain connects TRBV5-6 to TRBJ2-2, with 13 bases that match TRBD2. The CDR3 contains 21 residues. The germline CDR1 and CDR2 sequences are SGHDT and YYEEEE. The V gene end was trimmed by 1 base and the J gene end by 0 bases; junction bases not matched to a gene: 12. The CDR3 DNA reads as TGTGCCAGCAGCTTGATGGGACTAGCGGGGCGACTTTATTCGAACACCGGGGAGCTGTTTTTT. Residues: CASSLMGLAGRLYSNTGELFF.

This chain connects TRBV12-3 or TRBV12-4 to TRBJ1-1, with D maybe TRBD1 (6 bases). Trimming shortened V by 6 bases and J by 1 base, and 12 bases separated the two germline ends. The CDR3 has 14 residues. CDR3 residues: CASSPWGANTEAFF. CDR3 DNA: TGTGCCAGCAGCCCCTGGGGGGCGAACACTGAAGCTTTCTTT.

This clonotype appeared once. The V and J genes are TRBV7-9 and TRBJ2-4; D not certain. This CDR3 spans 12 amino acids. The V gene lost 3 bases and the J gene lost 5 bases, with 5 bases spanning the gap. CDR1 is SEHNR, CDR2 FQNEAQ, per germline (reference sequence). CDR3 in amino acids: CASSFRENIQYF. CDR3 nucleotides: TGTGCCAGCAGCTTTCGGGAAAACATTCAGTACTTC. Full variable domain (remainder filled in from reference TRBV7-9 and TRBJ2-4): DTGVSQNPRHKITKRGQNVTFRCDPISEHNRLYWYRQTLGQGPEFLTYFQNEAQLEKSRLLSDRFSAERPKGSFSTLEIQRTEQGDSAMYLCASSFRENIQYFGAGTRLSVL.

CDR3 DNA: TGTGCCAGCAGCTTAGGACAGATCCTCTCTGGGGCCAACGTCCTGACTTTC. Protein: CASSLGQILSGANVLTF. This chain links TRBV5-6 with TRBJ2-6, with D tentatively TRBD1 (6 bases). The CDR3 runs 17 residues. V lost 2 bases, J lost 0 bases, and 12 bases lay in between. The germline V gene encodes CDR1 SGHDT and CDR2 YYEEEE.

The chain joins TRBV7-9 to TRBJ1-1; 10 nucleotides align to TRBD1. V was pared by 5 bases and J by 4 bases, with 7 bases of the junction left unmatched. The V gene's germline CDR1 is SEHNR and CDR2 FQNEAQ (reference sequence). There are 15 residues in the CDR3. CDR3 sequence (DNA): TGTGCCAGCAGCGAGACAGGGGGCTCATCCACTGAAGCTTTCTTT. Protein sequence: CASSETGGSSTEAFF. Combining the CDR3 with reference TRBV7-9 and TRBJ1-1 gives the whole variable domain DTGVSQNPRHKITKRGQNVTFRCDPISEHNRLYWYRQTLGQGPEFLTYFQNEAQLEKSRLLSDRFSAERPKGSFSTLEIQRTEQGDSAMYLCASSETGGSSTEAFFGQGTRLTVV.

The chain combines TRBV5-4 with TRBJ2-6; D is uncertain. The germline gives CDR1 SGHNT, CDR2 YYREEE (reference sequence). The CDR3 is 15 residues long. V lost 0 bases and J lost 1, with 5 bases in between. The CDR3 DNA follows: TGTGCCAGCAGCTTGGAACCGTCTGGGGCCAACGTCCTGACTTTC. It is translated as CASSLEPSGANVLTF.

The V and J genes are TRBV25-1 and TRBJ2-5; 11 bases match TRBD2. The trim removed 2 bases at V and 5 bases at J, leaving 4 bases unmatched. The CDR3 has 15 residues. Germline loops: CDR1 MGHDK, CDR2 SYGVNS. The CDR3 reads CASSEAIAGGETQYF. The DNA of the CDR3 is TGTGCCAGCAGTGAAGCTATAGCGGGGGGGGAGACCCAGTACTTC. Variable domain in full (rest from reference TRBV25-1 and TRBJ2-5): EADIYQTPRYLVIGTGKKITLECSQTMGHDKMYWYQQDPGMELHLIHYSYGVNSTEKGDLSSESTVSRIRTEHFPLTLESARPSHTSQYLCASSEAIAGGETQYFGPGTRLLVL.

The chain is built from TRBV4-1 and TRBJ2-1; D remains unclear. Between the trimmed V and J ends, which lost 0 bases and 13 bases, there was a span of 10 bases. The CDR3 has 12 residues. CDR1 and CDR2 from the germline V gene are MGHRA and YSYEKL. The CDR3 DNA reads as TGCGCCAGCAGCCAAGAATCTGGGCCCCAGTTCTTC. Residues: CASSQESGPQFF.

The genes are TRBV29-1 and TRBJ2-2; D perhaps matches TRBD1 (5 bases). Between the trimmed V and J ends, which lost 4 bases and 11 bases, there was a span of 14 bases. Germline-derived CDR1 and CDR2 are SQVTM and ANQGSEA. The CDR3 extends over 12 amino acids. CDR3 DNA sequence: TGCAGCGTTGCGGCCTGGGGCGGAGAGCTGTTTTTT. Its protein product is CSVAAWGGELFF.

The genes are TRBV5-6 and TRBJ2-1; 8 bases agree with TRBD1. The CDR3 runs 15 residues. Trimming cost V 2 bases and J 4 bases; bases outside gene matches: 5. CDR1 is SGHDT, CDR2 YYEEEE, per germline. CDR3 coding DNA: TGTGCCAGCAGCTTTGAACAGGGGGGATACAATGAGCAGTTCTTC. Its protein product is CASSFEQGGYNEQFF. The full variable domain, completed using reference TRBV5-6 and TRBJ2-1, is DAGVTQSPTHLIKTRGQQVTLRCSPKSGHDTVSWYQQALGQGPQFIFQYYEEEERQRGNFPDRFSGHQFPNYSSELNVNALLLGDSALYLCASSFEQGGYNEQFFGPGTRLTVL.

This chain uses TRBV6-2 or TRBV6-3 with TRBJ2-1, with D uncertain. Trimming removed 2 bases at V and 2 bases at J, with 10 bases between. The germline V gene encodes CDR1 MNHEY and CDR2 SVGEGT. This CDR3 comprises 15 residues. CDR3 DNA: TGTGCCAGCAGTTACCTTCGTGGGGCCTACAATGAGCAGTTCTTC. Translated, it gives CASSYLRGAYNEQFF.

The chain joins TRBV5-6 to TRBJ1-1; D is perhaps TRBD1 (6 bases). Germline V gene sequence: CDR1 SGHDT, CDR2 YYEEEE. V lost 0 bases to trimming and J lost 6 bases, with 15 bases between them. The CDR3 runs to 15 residues. In DNA, the CDR3 is TGTGCCAGCAGCTTGGTTGCAGGGGTGAGGGCTGAAGCTTTCTTT. It yields the protein CASSLVAGVRAEAFF.

V and J are TRBV12-3 or TRBV12-4 and TRBJ2-7, with TRBD2 matching over 8 bases. The CDR3 has 17 residues. Unmatched junction bases numbered 13, after V lost 6 bases and J lost 0 bases. The CDR3 loop is CASSRALSRGGSYEQYF. For the CDR3, the DNA is TGTGCCAGCAGCCGAGCCCTCTCCCGGGGGGGCTCCTACGAGCAGTACTTC.

This clonotype was found once. This chain joins TRBV9 and TRBJ2-3; 11 bases map to TRBD2. The CDR3 spans 17 residues. Trimming cost V 0 bases and J 2 bases; bases outside gene matches: 5. CDR1 is SGDLS and CDR2 is YYNGEE in the germline V gene. The DNA for the CDR3 is TGTGCCAGCAGCGTAGCCCTAGCGGGGGGTAACACAGATACGCAGTATTTT. Its translation: CASSVALAGGNTDTQYF.

This chain uses TRBV5-8 with TRBJ2-1; D unclear. The ends were cut back, 2 bases at V and 0 bases at J, with 9 bases in the middle. Germline CDR1 and CDR2: SGHTS and YDEGEE. This CDR3 spans 15 amino acids. DNA for the CDR3: TGTGCCAGCAGCTTCCGGATGGACTCCTACAATGAGCAGTTCTTC. This encodes CASSFRMDSYNEQFF. The variable domain in full, completed from reference TRBV5-8 and TRBJ2-1, reads EAGVTQSPTHLIKTRGQQATLRCSPISGHTSVYWYQQALGLGLQFLLWYDEGEERNRGNFPPRFSGRQFPNYSSELNVNALELEDSALYLCASSFRMDSYNEQFFGPGTRLTVL.

This clonotype has just one count. The rearrangement joins TRBV14 to TRBJ2-7, with TRBD1 matching over 9 bases. With V trimmed by 5 bases and J by 7 bases, 12 bases remained unmatched. The CDR3 consists of 15 residues. From germline, CDR1 is SGHDN and CDR2 FVKESK. CDR3 residues: CASSWIGTGLREQYF. In nucleotides, the CDR3 is TGTGCCAGCAGCTGGATCGGGACAGGGCTGCGTGAGCAGTACTTC. The whole variable domain, filled in from reference TRBV14 and TRBJ2-7, reads EAGVTQFPSHSVIEKGQTVTLRCDPISGHDNLYWYRRVMGKEIKFLLHFVKESKQDESGMPNNRFLAERTGGTYSTLKVQPAELEDSGVYFCASSWIGTGLREQYFGPGTRLTVT.